The T cell receptor beta chain under discussion was sequenced for a study of blood T cells in healthy people across ages. The authors ran a second PCR of about 7 to 12 cycles using a sample-barcoded 5' primer and a J-beta primer mix. Each sample yielded at least 3 million CDR3-containing paired-end reads. TCRdb re-called the 5' RACE reads through MiXCR, storing one row per CDR3 protein. The data show 1.5 million to 2 million distinct CDR3 sequences, roughly 27% seen once. This clonotype was seen a few times. Its target is unknown. General study points: The unknown donor CMV status may have confounded expanded clonotype changes.

The CDR3 totals 14 residues. V shed 9 bases and J 6 bases; nucleotides not matched to a gene: 13. The receptor's source is a woman in her thirties in good health. Sequences were obtained from blood. The chain links TRBV12-3 or TRBV12-4 to TRBJ1-2; 7 nucleotides match TRBD1. The CDR3 DNA is TGTGCCAGTAGTAACCGGACAGGAAGAAATGGCTACACCTTC. It specifies CASSNRTGRNGYTF.